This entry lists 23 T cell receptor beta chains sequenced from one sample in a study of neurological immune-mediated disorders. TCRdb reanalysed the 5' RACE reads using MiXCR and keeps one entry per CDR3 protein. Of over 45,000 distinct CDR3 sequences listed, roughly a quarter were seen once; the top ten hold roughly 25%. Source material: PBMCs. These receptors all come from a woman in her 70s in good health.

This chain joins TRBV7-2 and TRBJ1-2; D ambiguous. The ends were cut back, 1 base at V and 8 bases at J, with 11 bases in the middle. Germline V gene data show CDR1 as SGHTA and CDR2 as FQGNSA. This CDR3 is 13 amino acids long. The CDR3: CASSLEADRGYTF. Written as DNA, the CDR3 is TGTGCCAGCAGCTTAGAGGCAGACCGAGGCTACACCTTC.

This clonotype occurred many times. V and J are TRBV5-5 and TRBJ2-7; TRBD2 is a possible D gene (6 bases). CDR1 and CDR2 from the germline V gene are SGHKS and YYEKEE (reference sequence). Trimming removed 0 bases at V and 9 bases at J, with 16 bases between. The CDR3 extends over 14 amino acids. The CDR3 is CASSLGLLAVGQYF. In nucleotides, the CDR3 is TGTGCCAGCAGCTTGGGGCTTTTAGCGGTAGGGCAGTACTTC.

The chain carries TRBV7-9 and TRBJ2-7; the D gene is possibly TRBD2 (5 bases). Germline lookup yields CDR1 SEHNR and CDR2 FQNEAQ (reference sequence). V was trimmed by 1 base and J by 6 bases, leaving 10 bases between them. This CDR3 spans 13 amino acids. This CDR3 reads CASSLGGFAEQYF. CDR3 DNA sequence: TGTGCCAGCAGCTTAGGCGGGTTTGCCGAGCAGTACTTC.

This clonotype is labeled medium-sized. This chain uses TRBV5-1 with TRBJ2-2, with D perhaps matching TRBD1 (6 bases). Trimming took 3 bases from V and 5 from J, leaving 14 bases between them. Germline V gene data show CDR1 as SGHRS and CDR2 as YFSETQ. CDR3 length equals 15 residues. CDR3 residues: CASSWAGDRTGELFF. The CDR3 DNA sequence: TGCGCCAGCAGCTGGGCAGGGGACCGAACCGGGGAGCTGTTTTTT.

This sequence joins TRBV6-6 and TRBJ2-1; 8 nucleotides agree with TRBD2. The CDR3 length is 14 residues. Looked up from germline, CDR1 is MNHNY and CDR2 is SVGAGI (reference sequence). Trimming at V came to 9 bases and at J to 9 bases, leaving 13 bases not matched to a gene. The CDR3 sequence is CASCAGTSYGEQFF. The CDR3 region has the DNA TGTGCCAGTTGTGCCGGGACTAGTTACGGTGAGCAGTTCTTC.

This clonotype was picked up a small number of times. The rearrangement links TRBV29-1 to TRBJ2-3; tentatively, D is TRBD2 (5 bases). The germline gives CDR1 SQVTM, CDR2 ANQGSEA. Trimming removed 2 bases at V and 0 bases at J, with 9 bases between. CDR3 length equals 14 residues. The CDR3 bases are TGCAGCGTTGAACGGGGATCTAGCACAGATACGCAGTATTTT. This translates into CSVERGSSTDTQYF.

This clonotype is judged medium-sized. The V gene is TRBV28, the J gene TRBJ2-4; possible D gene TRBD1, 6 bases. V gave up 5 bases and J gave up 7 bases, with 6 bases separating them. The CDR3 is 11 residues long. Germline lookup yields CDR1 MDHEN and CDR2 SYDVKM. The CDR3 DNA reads TGTGCCAGCAGTAGGGGGAACATTCAGTACTTC. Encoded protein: CASSRGNIQYF. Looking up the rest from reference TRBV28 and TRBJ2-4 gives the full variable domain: DVKVTQSSRYLVKRTGEKVFLECVQDMDHENMFWYRQDPGLGLRLIYFSYDVKMKEKGDIPEGYSVSREKKERFSLILESASTNQTSMYLCASSRGNIQYFGAGTRLSVL.

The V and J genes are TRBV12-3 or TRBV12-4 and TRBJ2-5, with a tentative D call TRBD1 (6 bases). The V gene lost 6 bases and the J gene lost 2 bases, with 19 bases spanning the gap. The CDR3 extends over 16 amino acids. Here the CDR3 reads CASSRAGAFVQETQYF. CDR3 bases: TGTGCCAGCAGCCGGGCAGGGGCATTCGTACAAGAGACCCAGTACTTC.

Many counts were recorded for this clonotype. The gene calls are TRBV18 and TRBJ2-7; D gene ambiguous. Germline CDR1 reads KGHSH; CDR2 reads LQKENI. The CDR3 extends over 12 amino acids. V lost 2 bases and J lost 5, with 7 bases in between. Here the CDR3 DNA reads TGTGCCAGCTCACCAAACTACGACGAGCAGTACTTC. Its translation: CASSPNYDEQYF.

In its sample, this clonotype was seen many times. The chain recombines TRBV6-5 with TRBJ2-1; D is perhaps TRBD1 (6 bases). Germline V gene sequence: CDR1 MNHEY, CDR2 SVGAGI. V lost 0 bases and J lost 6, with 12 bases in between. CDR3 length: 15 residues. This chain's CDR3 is CASSYSGGAPNEQFF. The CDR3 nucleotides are TGTGCCAGCAGTTACTCAGGGGGAGCCCCCAATGAGCAGTTCTTC.

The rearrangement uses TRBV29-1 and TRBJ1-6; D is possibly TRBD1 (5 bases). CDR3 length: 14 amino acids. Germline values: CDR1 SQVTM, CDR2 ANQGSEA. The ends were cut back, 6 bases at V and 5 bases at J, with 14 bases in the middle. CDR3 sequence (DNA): TGCAGCGTACTGACGGGGACGCATAATTCACCCCTCCACTTT. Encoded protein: CSVLTGTHNSPLHF.

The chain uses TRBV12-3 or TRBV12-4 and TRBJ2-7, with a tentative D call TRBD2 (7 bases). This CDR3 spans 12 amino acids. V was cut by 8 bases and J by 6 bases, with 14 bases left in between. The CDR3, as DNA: TGTGCCAGCGGGTTGGGGGGGCGCGAGCAGTACTTC. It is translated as CASGLGGREQYF.

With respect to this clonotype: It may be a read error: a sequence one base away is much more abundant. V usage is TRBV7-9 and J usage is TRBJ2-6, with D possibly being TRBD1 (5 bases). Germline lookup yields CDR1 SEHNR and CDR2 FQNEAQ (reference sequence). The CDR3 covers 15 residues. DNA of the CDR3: TGTGCCAACAGCTTCCCAGGGTCTGGGGCCAACGTCCTGACTTTC. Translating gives CANSFPGSGANVLTF.

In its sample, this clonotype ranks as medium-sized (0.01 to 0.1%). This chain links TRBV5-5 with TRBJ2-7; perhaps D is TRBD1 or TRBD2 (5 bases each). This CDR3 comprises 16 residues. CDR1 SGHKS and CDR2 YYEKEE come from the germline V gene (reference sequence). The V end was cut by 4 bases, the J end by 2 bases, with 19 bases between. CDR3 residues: CASSPPGPRSTYEQYF. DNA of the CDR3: TGTGCCAGCAGCCCTCCGGGACCCCGAAGCACCTACGAGCAGTACTTC.

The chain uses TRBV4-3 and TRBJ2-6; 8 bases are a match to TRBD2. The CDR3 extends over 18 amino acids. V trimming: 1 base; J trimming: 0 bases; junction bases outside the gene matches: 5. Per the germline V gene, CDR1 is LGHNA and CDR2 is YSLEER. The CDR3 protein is CASSQATGGVSGANVLTF. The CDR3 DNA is TGCGCCAGCAGCCAAGCCACGGGAGGGGTCTCTGGGGCCAACGTCCTGACTTTC.

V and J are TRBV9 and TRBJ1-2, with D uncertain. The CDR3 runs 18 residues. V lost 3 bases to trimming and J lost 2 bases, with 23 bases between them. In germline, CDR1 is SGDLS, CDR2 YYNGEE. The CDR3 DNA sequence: TGTGCCAGCAGCGCCTCCCAGAGGTCGGAACAGACAAACTATGGCTACACCTTC. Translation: CASSASQRSEQTNYGYTF.

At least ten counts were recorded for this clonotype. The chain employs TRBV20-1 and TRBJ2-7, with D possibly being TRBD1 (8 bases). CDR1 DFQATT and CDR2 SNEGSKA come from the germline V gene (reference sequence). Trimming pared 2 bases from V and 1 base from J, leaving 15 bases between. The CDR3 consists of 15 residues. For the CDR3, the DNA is TGCAGTGCTAGAAGTGACAGGGGAGGGTCCTACGAGCAGTACTTC. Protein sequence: CSARSDRGGSYEQYF.

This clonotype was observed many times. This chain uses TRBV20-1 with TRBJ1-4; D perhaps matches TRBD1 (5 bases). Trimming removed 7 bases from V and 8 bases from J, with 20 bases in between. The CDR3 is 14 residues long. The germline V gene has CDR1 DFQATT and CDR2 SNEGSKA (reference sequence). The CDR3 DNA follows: TGCAGTGGTGCGGTGGGGGAGTTGGGAGAAAAACTGTTTTTT. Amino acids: CSGAVGELGEKLFF.

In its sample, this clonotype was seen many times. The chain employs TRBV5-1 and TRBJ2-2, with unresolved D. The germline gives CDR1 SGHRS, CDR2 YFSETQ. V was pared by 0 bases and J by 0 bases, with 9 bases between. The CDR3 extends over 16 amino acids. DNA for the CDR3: TGCGCCAGCAGCTTGGTTGGGTTGGCGAACACCGGGGAGCTGTTTTTT. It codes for CASSLVGLANTGELFF.

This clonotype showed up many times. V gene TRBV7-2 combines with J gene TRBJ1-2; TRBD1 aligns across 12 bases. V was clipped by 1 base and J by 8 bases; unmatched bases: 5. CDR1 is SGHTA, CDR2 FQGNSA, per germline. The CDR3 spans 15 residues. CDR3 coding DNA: TGTGCCAGCAGCTTAGGAGGGGGGACAGGGGGCGGCTACACCTTC. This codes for CASSLGGGTGGGYTF.

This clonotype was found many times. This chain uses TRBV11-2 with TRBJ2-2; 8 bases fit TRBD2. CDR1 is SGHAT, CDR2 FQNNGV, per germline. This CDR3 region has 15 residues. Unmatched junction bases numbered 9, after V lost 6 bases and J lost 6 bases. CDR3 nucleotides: TGTGCCAGCAGTTTTACGACGGGACTAGCCGGGGAGCTGTTTTTT. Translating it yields CASSFTTGLAGELFF.

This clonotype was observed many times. This CDR3 is CATSDGKGEAFF. The CDR3 coding sequence is TGTGCCACCAGTGATGGAAAGGGTGAAGCTTTCTTT. The chain joins TRBV24-1 to TRBJ1-1; D remains unclear. Trimming took off 3 bases at V and 7 bases at J, with 8 bases between the two ends. Germline V CDR1 and CDR2: KGHDR, SFDVKD. The CDR3 length is 12 residues.

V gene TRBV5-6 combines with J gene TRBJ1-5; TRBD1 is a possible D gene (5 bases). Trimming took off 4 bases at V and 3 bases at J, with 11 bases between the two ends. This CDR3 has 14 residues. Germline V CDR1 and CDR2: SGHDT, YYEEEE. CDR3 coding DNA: TGTGCCAGCAGCGCGGGGGGTTTCAATCAGCCCCAGCATTTT. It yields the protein CASSAGGFNQPQHF.